Below, 31 T cell receptor beta chains from the same sample are listed, as sequenced in a study of cytomegalovirus exposure and HLA in healthy donors listed by TCRdb under 2017. Libraries were prepared through the immunoSEQ multiplex PCR assay. The multiplex PCR relied on a mix of 60 forward primers for TCR Vbeta segments and 13 reverse primers for TCR Jbeta segments. TCRdb carries this immuneACCESS record with in-frame sequences only. Its versions omit some clonotypes, under half of them owing to an unresolved V gene in the studies checked, with the rest unexplained. The sample table lists hundreds of thousands of clones, about 89% of them with a count of one. The leading ten clones occupy roughly 1% of the sample. The sample comprised PBMCs. The receptor source for this set is a woman in her late teens or twenties in good health and CMV-seronegative.

A note on this clone: A read error may account for a junction end that differs from germline. The gene calls are TRBV7-9 and TRBJ1-6; D is uncertain. Germline V CDR1 and CDR2: SEHNR, FQNEAQ (reference sequence). The length of the CDR3 is 13 residues. Here the CDR3 reads CASNLLFNSPLHF. The CDR3 DNA sequence: TGTGCCAGCAACTTACTCTTCAATTCACCCCTCCACTTT.

The chain carries TRBV2 and TRBJ2-3; TRBD2 aligns across 11 bases. The CDR3 totals 17 residues. Per the germline V gene, CDR1 is SNHLY and CDR2 is FYNNEI. Trimming cost V 4 bases and J 4 bases; bases outside gene matches: 10. The CDR3 nucleotides read TGTGCCAGCAGTGTGGGGCTAGCGGGGGGCGGGGCAGATACGCAGTATTTT. Its protein is CASSVGLAGGGADTQYF.

The chain recombines TRBV7-9 with TRBJ2-3; D is perhaps TRBD2 (7 bases). The CDR3 is 16 residues long. The V end lost 3 bases, the J end lost 6 bases, and 19 bases lay between the germline ends. Germline V CDR1 and CDR2: SEHNR, FQNEAQ (reference sequence). The CDR3 is CASSFVVGGAGDTQYF. CDR3 bases: TGTGCCAGCAGCTTTGTTGTAGGGGGGGCGGGGGATACGCAGTATTTT.

This rearrangement joins TRBV2 to TRBJ2-7; D perhaps matches TRBD1 (5 bases). This CDR3 spans 14 amino acids. V lost 3 bases, J lost 2 bases, and 11 bases lay in between. CDR1 is SNHLY and CDR2 is FYNNEI in the germline V gene. The CDR3 region has the DNA TGTGCCAGCAGTGAGCAAGGGGTTGCCTACGAGCAGTACTTC. This sequence encodes CASSEQGVAYEQYF.

The genes are TRBV5-1 and TRBJ2-2; possible D gene TRBD2, 6 bases. V was clipped by 3 bases and J by 2 bases, with 11 bases between them. The CDR3 has 15 amino acids. CDR1 is SGHRS, CDR2 YFSETQ, per germline. CDR3 DNA: TGCGCCAGCAGCTCGACTAGAAGCAACACCGGGGAGCTGTTTTTT. Protein product: CASSSTRSNTGELFF. Full variable domain (remainder filled in from reference TRBV5-1 and TRBJ2-2): KAGVTQTPRYLIKTRGQQVTLSCSPISGHRSVSWYQQTPGQGLQFLFEYFSETQRNKGNFPGRFSGRQFSNSRSEMNVSTLELGDSALYLCASSSTRSNTGELFFGEGSRLTVL.

V usage is TRBV6-6 and J usage is TRBJ2-3, with D maybe TRBD2 (6 bases). This CDR3 spans 14 amino acids. Trimming took off 5 bases at V and 1 base at J, with 10 bases between the two ends. The V gene's germline CDR1 is MNHNY and CDR2 SVGAGI (reference sequence). CDR3 in amino acids: CASSRPGGTDTQYF. In DNA form, the CDR3 reads TGTGCCAGCAGTAGACCGGGGGGCACAGATACGCAGTATTTT.

This CDR3 is CASSLVPGQDLEQYF. CDR3 bases: TGTGCCAGCAGCTTGGTTCCCGGACAGGACCTCGAGCAGTACTTC. V is TRBV5-5 and J is TRBJ2-7, with 7 bases fitting TRBD1. V lost 0 bases, J lost 6 bases, and 9 bases stayed unmatched. The CDR3 is 15 residues long. From germline, CDR1 is SGHKS and CDR2 YYEKEE (reference sequence).

The chain recombines TRBV2 with TRBJ2-7; perhaps TRBD1 as D (5 bases). The germline CDR1 and CDR2 sequences are SNHLY and FYNNEI. V was trimmed by 8 bases and J by 2 bases, leaving 13 bases between them. This CDR3 spans 13 amino acids. CDR3 bases: TGTGCCAGCGCGGCCGACAGCGCCTACGAGCAGTACTTC. Its translation: CASAADSAYEQYF.

J is TRBJ1-4 and V is TRBV27; D unclear. The CDR3 totals 14 residues. Germline CDR1 and CDR2: MNHEY and SMNVEV (reference sequence). Trimming cost V 2 bases and J 7 bases, with 11 bases left between them. DNA of the CDR3: TGTGCCAGCAGTTTAAACGGTGTGGTTGAAAAACTGTTTTTT. Amino acid sequence: CASSLNGVVEKLFF. The whole variable domain, filled in from reference TRBV27 and TRBJ1-4, reads EAQVTQNPRYLITVTGKKLTVTCSQNMNHEYMSWYRQDPGLGLRQIYYSMNVEVTDKGDVPEGYKVSRKEKRNFPLILESPSPNQTSLYFCASSLNGVVEKLFFGSGTQLSVL.

CDR3 region: CASSTGTGRDEQFF. The CDR3 DNA follows: TGTGCCAGCAGTACCGGGACAGGGAGGGATGAGCAGTTCTTC. This chain connects TRBV27 to TRBJ2-1, with 9 bases fitting TRBD1. The CDR3 has 14 amino acids. Germline V gives CDR1 MNHEY, CDR2 SMNVEV (reference sequence). With V trimmed by 5 bases and J by 8 bases, 7 bases remained unmatched.

The chain joins TRBV2 to TRBJ2-3; TRBD2 is a possible D gene (5 bases). With 5 bases removed from V and 1 base from J, the gap between germline ends came to 7 bases. The CDR3 is made up of 13 amino acids. In germline, CDR1 is SNHLY, CDR2 FYNNEI. The CDR3 here is CASSYSGTDTQYF. CDR3 in DNA: TGTGCCAGCAGTTATAGCGGCACAGATACGCAGTATTTT.

The CDR3 protein is CASRGQANTEAFF. Here the CDR3 DNA reads TGTGCCAGCAGGGGACAGGCGAACACTGAAGCTTTCTTT. The genes are TRBV6-7 and TRBJ1-1, with 8 positions matching TRBD1. TRBV6-7 is marked as an open reading frame, function uncertain. The CDR3 loop spans 13 amino acids. Losses at the gene ends were 6 bases for V and 1 base for J; bases not matched to a gene: 1.

The J gene is TRBJ2-3, the V gene TRBV27; the match to TRBD2 covers 9 bases. The CDR3 is made up of 15 amino acids. V shed 3 bases, J shed 5 bases, and the junction held 6 bases outside the gene matches. Germline V gene lookup returns CDR1 MNHEY and CDR2 SMNVEV (reference sequence). CDR3 DNA: TGTGCCAGCAGTTTCCTAGCGGGATTGATAGATACGCAGTATTTT. This encodes CASSFLAGLIDTQYF.

J is TRBJ1-6 and V is TRBV6-1; no clear D. With 6 bases removed from V and 0 bases from J, the gap between germline ends came to 6 bases. The CDR3 runs to 14 residues. Germline lookup yields CDR1 MNHNS and CDR2 SASEGT. CDR3 bases: TGTGCCAGCAGAGTTAGCTCCTATAATTCACCCCTCCACTTT. This translates into CASRVSSYNSPLHF.

The chain joins TRBV5-1 to TRBJ2-5; TRBD1 matches at 8 bases. V gave up 1 base and J gave up 5 bases; unmatched junction bases: 7. The CDR3 extends over 15 amino acids. CDR1 and CDR2 from the germline V gene are SGHRS and YFSETQ. In nucleotides, the CDR3 is TGCGCCAGCAGCTTGTCGCAGGGGGCCTGGGAGACCCAGTACTTC. Residues: CASSLSQGAWETQYF.

The chain links TRBV6-5 to TRBJ1-2, with 7 nucleotides matching TRBD1. Germline V gene sequence: CDR1 MNHEY, CDR2 SVGAGI. This CDR3 contains 16 residues. The trim removed 0 bases at V and 4 bases at J, leaving 8 bases unmatched. CDR3 coding DNA: TGTGCCAGCAGTTACTCGGGACAGATACCTCTCTATGGCTACACCTTC. This encodes CASSYSGQIPLYGYTF.

The gene calls are TRBV5-1 and TRBJ2-3, with 11 bases that match TRBD2. This CDR3 spans 15 amino acids. The V gene's germline CDR1 is SGHRS and CDR2 YFSETQ. J lost 2 bases, V lost 4 bases, and 3 bases had no gene match. CDR3 nucleotides: TGCGCCAGCAGCCCGACTAGCGGGACCACAGATACGCAGTATTTT. The encoded protein is CASSPTSGTTDTQYF.

The chain couples TRBV10-1 to TRBJ2-1; possible D gene TRBD2, 5 bases. Germline V lookup: CDR1 WNHNN, CDR2 SYGVQD (reference sequence). V lost 0 bases to trimming and J lost 4 bases, with 10 bases between them. The CDR3 sequence is 15 residues long. CDR3 sequence: CASSESSSLYNEQFF. The DNA of the CDR3 is TGCGCCAGCAGTGAGTCGTCTAGCTTATACAATGAGCAGTTCTTC.

Remarks on this clone: One end of the junction varies from germline; a read error may be responsible. Additional DNA sequences in this sample encode the identical CDR3. The gene calls are TRBV6-1 and TRBJ2-7, with TRBD2 matching over 12 bases. The CDR3 sequence is 16 residues long. Germline assignment: CDR1 MNHNS and CDR2 SASEGT. CDR3 bases: TGTGCCAGCAGTGAACCATGGACTAGCGGGACTTACGAGCAATACTTC. Amino acids: CASSEPWTSGTYEQYF.

The chain employs TRBV7-9 and TRBJ1-1, with 7 positions matching TRBD1. The CDR3 sequence is 12 residues long. Germline V gene data show CDR1 as SEHNR and CDR2 as FQNEAQ (reference sequence). The trim removed 5 bases at V and 4 bases at J, leaving 1 base unmatched. The CDR3 here is CASSPGGTEAFF. The CDR3 DNA is TGTGCCAGCAGCCCAGGGGGCACTGAAGCTTTCTTT.

This rearrangement joins TRBV5-4 to TRBJ1-4, with TRBD1 matching 8 bases. The ends lost 4 bases at V and 6 bases at J; junction bases unmatched: 8. Per germline, CDR1 SGHNT and CDR2 YYREEE (reference sequence). CDR3 size: 15 residues. CDR3 loop: CASSRSGQGDEKLFF. CDR3 sequence (DNA): TGTGCCAGCAGCCGGAGTGGACAGGGCGATGAAAAACTGTTTTTT.

This rearrangement joins TRBV6-6 to TRBJ1-2; the D gene is possibly TRBD1 (5 bases). Germline V gene sequence: CDR1 MNHNY, CDR2 SVGAGI (reference sequence). V was clipped by 0 bases and J by 1 base, with 6 bases between them. The CDR3 is 14 amino acids. As DNA, the CDR3 is TGTGCCAGCAGTTACTCGGGACTTAACTATGGCTACACCTTC. This sequence encodes CASSYSGLNYGYTF.

The gene calls are TRBV5-8 and TRBJ1-5; no clear D. Germline V CDR1 and CDR2: SGHTS, YDEGEE. The CDR3 runs to 15 residues. V was pared by 1 base and J by 0 bases, with 8 bases between. The CDR3 DNA is TGTGCCAGCAGCTTGACGGTAAATAGCAATCAGCCCCAGCATTTT. Translated: CASSLTVNSNQPQHF. Together with reference TRBV5-8 and TRBJ1-5, the CDR3 gives the full variable domain: EAGVTQSPTHLIKTRGQQATLRCSPISGHTSVYWYQQALGLGLQFLLWYDEGEERNRGNFPPRFSGRQFPNYSSELNVNALELEDSALYLCASSLTVNSNQPQHFGDGTRLSIL.

V is TRBV23-1 and J is TRBJ2-4; D ambiguous. TRBV23-1 is known as an ORF, though its function is uncertain. V gave up 0 bases and J gave up 1 base, with 4 bases separating them. The CDR3 runs to 14 residues. CDR3 DNA: TGCGCCAGCAGTCAATCCAGGGCCAAAAACATTCAGTACTTC. This codes for CASSQSRAKNIQYF.

The genes are TRBV4-3 and TRBJ2-2; D is possibly TRBD2 (5 bases). Trimming removed 4 bases at V and 7 bases at J, with 10 bases between. This CDR3 comprises 13 residues. Germline lookup yields CDR1 LGHNA and CDR2 YSLEER. DNA for the CDR3: TGCGCCAGCAGCCTCATACGGGGCGGGGAGCTGTTTTTT. Translating it yields CASSLIRGGELFF.

This chain links TRBV30 with TRBJ1-3; D is perhaps TRBD1 (5 bases). The germline V gene has CDR1 GTSNPN and CDR2 SVGIG (reference sequence). CDR3 size: 15 residues. V was clipped by 2 bases and J by 0 bases, with 11 bases between them. This CDR3 reads CAWSRQLNSGNTIYF. DNA for the CDR3: TGTGCCTGGAGTCGACAGCTAAACTCTGGAAACACCATATATTTT.

The rearrangement uses TRBV2 and TRBJ2-7, with D possibly matching TRBD1 (6 bases). This CDR3 region has 13 residues. Germline-derived CDR1 and CDR2 are SNHLY and FYNNEI. V dropped 10 bases and J dropped 6 bases, with 19 bases sitting between them. In DNA, the CDR3 is TGTGCCACTACTTCTGGACAGTCCGGCGAGCAGTACTTC. Amino acids: CATTSGQSGEQYF.

This chain joins TRBV27 and TRBJ1-2; TRBD1 might be the D (5 bases). Germline CDR1 reads MNHEY; CDR2 reads SMNVEV (reference sequence). The CDR3 extends over 15 amino acids. V lost 3 bases, J lost 6 bases, and 17 bases lay in between. CDR3 nucleotides: TGTGCCAGCAGTTTTTCTCGGGGGGGTGGGGATGGCTACACCTTC. It encodes CASSFSRGGGDGYTF.

V is TRBV27 and J is TRBJ2-1, with a possible D match to TRBD1 (6 bases). The V gene's germline CDR1 is MNHEY and CDR2 SMNVEV (reference sequence). V was cut by 3 bases and J by 5 bases, with 11 bases left in between. The CDR3 runs 14 residues. CDR3 in amino acids: CASSFVGANNEQFF. CDR3 coding DNA: TGTGCCAGCAGTTTCGTGGGGGCGAACAATGAGCAGTTCTTC.

The chain carries TRBV5-6 and TRBJ2-2; 12 bases align to TRBD2. CDR3 length: 16 residues. Trimming at V came to 4 bases and at J to 7 bases, leaving 8 bases not matched to a gene. Looked up from germline, CDR1 is SGHDT and CDR2 is YYEEEE. CDR3 sequence reads: CASSRGLAGMGGELFF. The DNA for the CDR3 is TGTGCCAGCAGCCGCGGACTAGCGGGAATGGGCGGGGAGCTGTTTTTT.

V gene TRBV7-7 combines with J gene TRBJ2-7, with TRBD1 identical over 7 bases. Germline V lookup: CDR1 SSHAT, CDR2 FNYEAQ (reference sequence). The CDR3 consists of 15 residues. V lost 1 base and J lost 4; bases outside the gene matches: 7. In nucleotides, the CDR3 is TGTGCCAGCAGCTTAGGCCAGGGGGATCTTTACGAGCAGTACTTC. Protein: CASSLGQGDLYEQYF.